This TCR beta chain was identified in a study of blood T cell repertoires in COVID-19. Study-level background: Spain, Italy and the United States supplied samples that represented acute and convalescent COVID-19. The analysed material was cDNA or gDNA that came from T cells, B-cell-depleted T cells, or PBMCs.

Original methodology: Quantification of nucleated cells was approximated via reference gene primer amplification. Using immunoSEQ multiplex PCR, the repertoire was profiled, and TCRdb retains in-frame clones only, with some absent. D and trimming come from the DNA, and the V and J calls and clone size come from that table. The sample has fewer than 150,000 clones, about 87% seen once; the top ten hold roughly 30%. This clonotype originated in a woman aged 70 to 79 with acute or convalescent COVID-19. The sequencing input was peripheral blood.

CDR3 in DNA: TGTGCCAGCAGTTATTCGGGGGGACACATTCAGTACTTC. This gives the protein CASSYSGGHIQYF. This chain links TRBV12-3 or TRBV12-4 with TRBJ2-4, with 7 nucleotides matching TRBD2. This CDR3 has 13 amino acids. The junction had 5 bases not matched to a gene; V was cut back by 4 bases and J by 8 bases.